This section outlines one TCR beta chain sequence together with its context. Its recognized antigen is unknown. No qualities accompany the bases; no much larger clone lies one base away. The sample is drawn from a study of control samples from healthy donors and cancer patients (TCRdb year 2020). Preparation of the library involved the immunoSEQ multiplex PCR assay. TCRdb limited this immuneACCESS table to in-frame rearrangements with V and J called. A share of clones is missing; checked studies link under half to unresolved V genes, and the rest is unexplained. Present in this sample are some 160,000 clones, about 94% of which were seen just once. The top ten constitute 7.5% to 8.5% of the sample. Its CDR3 holds 16 amino acids, cysteine through phenylalanine. Only the CDR3 DNA stays, 48 bases, in frame from base 1. V loses 3 bases, J loses 4 bases, and the germline ends lie 16 bases apart. Per the germline V gene (reference sequence), GTSNPN is the CDR1 and SVGIG is the CDR2.

Sequenced material: blood. The V and J genes are TRBV30 and TRBJ1-6, with a tentative D gene TRBD1 over 5 matching bases. This receptor was identified in a woman aged 40 to 50 in good health. The CDR3 loop reads CAWSPGLRIYNSPLHF. The DNA is as follows: TGTGCCTGGAGCCCGGGACTTCGGATTTATAATTCACCCCTCCACTTT.